A selection of T cell receptor beta chains follows, all from one sample in a study of OX40 agonist ivuxolimab in advanced cancers. TCRdb keeps only in-frame clones here, not all; method: immunoSEQ multiplex PCR. The data contain 60,000 to 75,000 clones, roughly 86% of them singletons. The starting material was CD4+ or CD8+ T cells sorted from blood, obtained in a trial of the OX40 agonist ivuxolimab. The source of these receptors is an adult with an advanced solid tumor such as melanoma, head and neck, liver or kidney cancer. CDR3s include the opening cysteine and the closing phenylalanine or tryptophan.

V,J,CDR3
TRBV6-5,TRBJ2-5,CASSPGGYQETQYF
TRBV9,TRBJ2-6,CASRQGGSGANVLTF
TRBV5-1,TRBJ2-7,CASSFSQSYEQYF
TRBV4-2,TRBJ2-2,CASSQEIRAGTGELFF
TRBV5-4,TRBJ1-5,CASSLGENQPQHF
TRBV21-1,TRBJ2-5,CASSKVPHPQETQYF
TRBV19,TRBJ2-6,CASTGGEGGAPGANVLTF
TRBV7-2,TRBJ1-6,CASSARGGNSPLHF
TRBV7-9,TRBJ1-5,CASSLQGNQPQHF
TRBV7-2,TRBJ2-1,CASSPPGASYNEQFF
TRBV6-4,TRBJ2-3,CVPPALAGELPITDTQYF
TRBV6-6,TRBJ2-7,CASSSRDNSYEQYF
TRBV5-4,TRBJ1-1,CASSLEGGRRTEAFF
TRBV29-1,TRBJ2-1,CSVSWGRGSYNEQFF
TRBV19,TRBJ2-1,CASSSNWAGRKVF
TRBV6-6,TRBJ2-7,CASKLSQGEQYF
TRBV5-1,TRBJ2-7,CASSPKVPAPYEQYF